Listed here are 5 T cell receptor beta chains from one sample, sequenced in a study of blood T cell repertoires in COVID-19. Only in-frame clones appear in the TCRdb table, and some are missing; sequencing was by immunoSEQ multiplex PCR. The profile shows fewer than 250,000 clones, around 82% of them singletons. Sequencing was performed on peripheral blood. The receptors stem from a man between 50 and 59 years old with active or convalescent COVID-19.

The J gene is TRBJ1-2, the V gene TRBV5-6; TRBD1 aligns across 10 bases. Trimming at V came to 3 bases and at J to 5 bases, leaving 4 bases not matched to a gene. The germline V gene encodes CDR1 SGHDT and CDR2 YYEEEE. This CDR3 region has 14 residues. The CDR3 region is CASSYDRGQYGYTF. CDR3 bases: TGTGCCAGCAGCTATGACAGGGGGCAGTATGGCTACACCTTC.

V gene TRBV6-2 or TRBV6-3 combines with J gene TRBJ1-2; D is possibly TRBD1 (5 bases). Trimming left V 5 bases short and J 2 bases short, with 15 bases between. The length of the CDR3 is 15 residues. Germline CDR1 and CDR2: MNHEY and SVGEGT. CDR3 bases: TGTGCCAGCAGTATCTGGGGCCGAGCAAACTATGGCTACACCTTC. This gives the protein CASSIWGRANYGYTF.

The V call is TRBV7-2, the J call TRBJ1-2; the match to TRBD1 covers 10 bases. The V and J ends lost 5 bases and 6 bases, in that order; junction bases with no gene match: 6. CDR3 size: 14 residues. In germline, CDR1 is SGHTA, CDR2 FQGNSA. In nucleotides, the CDR3 is TGTGCCAGCAGCGCTTTGACAGGGGGCGATGGCTACACCTTC. It specifies CASSALTGGDGYTF.

The rearrangement joins TRBV10-2 to TRBJ1-1; D gene unclear. The CDR3 is made up of 15 amino acids. V was cut by 4 bases and J by 5 bases, with 17 bases left in between. Germline V gene sequence: CDR1 WSHSY, CDR2 SAAADI. CDR3 coding DNA: TGCGCCAGCAGTGCCGTGCTTGAGGTTAATACTGAAGCTTTCTTT. Its protein product is CASSAVLEVNTEAFF.

This clone was counted once. The chain is built from TRBV6-5 and TRBJ1-2; no clear D. V was trimmed by 10 bases and J by 1 base, leaving 13 bases between them. The CDR3 contains 13 residues. The germline gives CDR1 MNHEY, CDR2 SVGAGI. The CDR3 sequence: CATTRRSNYGYTF. The CDR3 DNA follows: TGTGCCACCACCCGTCGGAGTAACTATGGCTACACCTTC.